This T cell receptor (beta chain) was found in a study of shared clonotypes between healthy human individuals. Study-level points and caveats: Naive subsets, compared against memory subsets, generally had larger estimated richness values.

TCRdb keeps only in-frame clones here, not all; method: immunoSEQ multiplex PCR. This table holds 950,000 to 1,100,000 clones, about 70% found once. Details on this clone: The target antigen is unknown.

Specimen: memory CD4+ T cells sorted from blood. Regarding subset: CD45RA-negative fraction. The clonotype comes from a man between 18 and 29 years old in good health.

Here the CDR3 reads CASSQAGTGNTEAFF. The CDR3 nucleotides read TGTGCCAGCAGCCAAGCCGGGACAGGGAACACTGAAGCTTTCTTT. The chain couples TRBV14 to TRBJ1-1, with 8 bases aligning to TRBD1. The CDR3 is made up of 15 amino acids. Germline CDR1 and CDR2: SGHDN and FVKESK. Unmatched junction bases numbered 2, after V lost 1 base and J lost 1 base.